This T cell receptor (beta chain) was found in a study of T cells in Graves' hyperthyroidism and ophthalmopathy. It was RNA transcripts that yielded the amplified TCR beta CDR3 regions. A first-round RT-PCR of the TCR CDR3 used the HTBI primer set. TCRdb ran MiXCR on the multiplex PCR reads and lists one entry per CDR3 protein. This sample has about half a million distinct CDR3 sequences, with about 20% found just once. Fresh peripheral blood, about 10 ml of it, supplied the PBMCs. Many counts were recorded for this clonotype. The CDR3 sequence is 13 residues long. Trimming removed 5 bases at V and 10 bases at J, with 15 bases between.

V and J are TRBV12-3 or TRBV12-4 and TRBJ2-1, with D hard to call. Specimen: blood. This clonotype was obtained from a man in his forties with Graves' ophthalmopathy. The CDR3 is CASSPWAEGEQFF. In DNA, the CDR3 is TGTGCCAGCAGTCCCTGGGCCGAAGGGGAGCAGTTCTTC.